The next 25 T cell receptor beta chains were all read from a single sample in a study of neurological immune-mediated disorders. TCRdb re-called the 5' RACE reads with MiXCR, one entry per CDR3 protein. Of roughly 70,000 distinct CDR3 sequences in the sample, 3% to 5% are singletons; the top ten hold under 1.5%. Sequenced sample: PBMCs. The receptors were sampled from a man younger than 45 with multiple sclerosis.

This clonotype was detected ten times or more. V gene TRBV28 combines with J gene TRBJ1-6; the match to TRBD1 covers 11 bases. The CDR3 has 15 residues. Germline V gives CDR1 MDHEN, CDR2 SYDVKM. The V segment lost 4 bases and the J segment 6 bases; nucleotides outside the gene matches: 2. The CDR3 reads CASSSGTGGNSPLHF. CDR3 DNA sequence: TGTGCCAGCAGTTCCGGGACAGGGGGTAATTCACCCCTCCACTTT.

This clonotype has ten or more counts. V usage is TRBV12-3 or TRBV12-4 and J usage is TRBJ2-2; D ambiguous. The V and J ends lost 8 bases and 0 bases respectively, with 13 bases between them. The CDR3 has 15 residues. As DNA, the CDR3 is TGTGCCAGCTCCCCAGCAAGTTCGAACACCGGGGAGCTGTTTTTT. It codes for CASSPASSNTGELFF.

This clonotype showed up many times. The chain is built from TRBV21-1 and TRBJ2-7. TRBV21-1 is a pseudogene locus. The CDR3 spans 14 residues. CDR3 nucleotides: TGTGCCAGCAGCAAAGTGGACCTCACCTACGAGCAGTACTTC. This sequence encodes CASSKVDLTYEQYF.

Ten or more counts support this clonotype. The chain couples TRBV7-9 to TRBJ1-3, with D uncertain. V shed 1 base and J shed 2 bases, with 6 bases lying between them. Germline V gene lookup returns CDR1 SEHNR and CDR2 FQNEAQ (reference sequence). The CDR3 is 14 amino acids. In DNA form, the CDR3 reads TGTGCCAGCAGCTTAGTAACTCCTGGAAACACCATATATTTT. This encodes CASSLVTPGNTIYF.

This clonotype was seen repeatedly, ten times or more. The V gene is TRBV6-1, the J gene TRBJ2-1, with TRBD2 matching over 7 bases. CDR1 and CDR2 from the germline V gene are MNHNS and SASEGT. V gave up 5 bases and J gave up 9 bases; unmatched junction bases: 13. The CDR3 is made up of 15 amino acids. DNA for the CDR3: TGTGCCAGCAGTAAGACCGGGACTACCCTTGGTGAGCAGTTCTTC. Protein product: CASSKTGTTLGEQFF.

The sample holds many counts of this clonotype. V is TRBV12-3 or TRBV12-4 and J is TRBJ1-1; no reliable D call. Trimming left V 3 bases short and J 5 bases short, with 16 bases between. The CDR3 loop spans 15 amino acids. The CDR3 loop is CASSLMPGLGTEAFF. The CDR3, as DNA: TGTGCCAGCAGTTTGATGCCCGGGCTCGGGACTGAAGCTTTCTTT.

This clonotype was detected ten times or more. This chain joins TRBV12-3 or TRBV12-4 and TRBJ1-6, with 7 bases that match TRBD1. With V trimmed by 6 bases and J by 7 bases, 6 bases remained unmatched. The CDR3 is 14 amino acids. CDR3 in amino acids: CASSRRTGNSPLHF. The CDR3 coding sequence is TGTGCCAGCAGCCGCCGGACAGGCAATTCACCCCTCCACTTT.

This clonotype was seen at least ten times. The chain employs TRBV6-2 or TRBV6-3 and TRBJ2-7; D not certain. This CDR3 has 11 amino acids. In germline, CDR1 is MNHEY, CDR2 SVGEGT. V was clipped by 6 bases and J by 7 bases, with 10 bases between them. In DNA, the CDR3 is TGTGCCAGCAGCATGGCGGTGGAGCAGTACTTC. This translates into CASSMAVEQYF.

This clonotype was found a few times. One end of the junction does not line up with germline, which may come from a read error. The rearrangement links TRBV4-1 to TRBJ2-6, with 8 positions matching TRBD1. Germline V gives CDR1 MGHRA, CDR2 YSYEKL. This CDR3 has 17 amino acids. The DNA for the CDR3 is TGCGCCAGCAGCCAAGAAGACAGGGGATCTGGGGCCAAAGTCCTGACTTTC. Translation gives CASSQEDRGSGAKVLTF.

The sample holds many counts of this clonotype. The V gene is TRBV4-3, the J gene TRBJ2-3; the match to TRBD2 covers 11 bases. The CDR3 runs to 17 residues. From germline, CDR1 is LGHNA and CDR2 YSLEER. V lost 0 bases to trimming and J lost 2 bases; unmatched junction nucleotides: 4. CDR3 region: CASSQDLAGGFTDTQYF. CDR3 sequence (DNA): TGCGCCAGCAGCCAAGATTTAGCGGGGGGGTTCACAGATACGCAGTATTTT.

This clonotype was counted ten times or more. The V call is TRBV5-1, the J call TRBJ1-1, with a tentative D call TRBD1 (6 bases). Germline CDR1 SGHRS, CDR2 YFSETQ. CDR3 length equals 22 residues. V was clipped by 1 base and J by 1 base, with 32 bases between them. The CDR3 loop reads CASSLKSDWGLSDLAGNTEAFF. The DNA of the CDR3 is TGCGCCAGCAGCTTGAAGTCCGATTGGGGGCTGAGCGATCTGGCCGGGAACACTGAAGCTTTCTTT.

The chain recombines TRBV6-2 or TRBV6-3 with TRBJ2-7; D remains unclear. The V end was cut by 4 bases, the J end by 6 bases, with 13 bases between. The V gene's germline CDR1 is MNHEY and CDR2 SVGEGT. The CDR3 loop spans 13 amino acids. The CDR3 protein is CASSSWDYLEQYF. CDR3 in DNA: TGTGCCAGCAGTTCATGGGATTACCTCGAGCAGTACTTC.

At least ten counts were recorded for this clonotype. The chain links TRBV20-1 to TRBJ1-4, with a weak D call TRBD1 (5 bases). The germline gives CDR1 DFQATT, CDR2 SNEGSKA (reference sequence). Trimming pared 1 base from V and 8 bases from J, leaving 11 bases between. The length of the CDR3 is 13 residues. The CDR3, as DNA: TGCAGTGCTAGAGCCAGGGAATACGAAAAACTGTTTTTT. This encodes CSARAREYEKLFF.

This clonotype came up many times. The J gene is TRBJ1-2, the V gene TRBV7-2; D unresolved. This CDR3 contains 11 residues. Trimming took 5 bases from V and 7 from J, leaving 8 bases between them. The V gene's germline CDR1 is SGHTA and CDR2 FQGNSA. The CDR3 spells CASSARGGYTF. DNA for the CDR3: TGTGCCAGCAGCGCGAGAGGTGGCTACACCTTC.

This clonotype was counted at least ten times. V and J are TRBV9 and TRBJ2-2; D remains unclear. The CDR3 runs to 12 residues. Deletions cut 4 bases from V and 7 bases from J, with 8 bases between. CDR1 is SGDLS, CDR2 YYNGEE, per germline. In DNA, the CDR3 is TGTGCCAGCAGCTTCATGGGCGGGGAGCTGTTTTTT. This encodes CASSFMGGELFF.

This clonotype was picked up many times. V usage is TRBV5-1 and J usage is TRBJ1-5, with 8 bases fitting TRBD1. J gave up 2 bases and V 4 bases, and 5 bases lay outside the gene matches. CDR1 SGHRS and CDR2 YFSETQ come from the germline V gene. The CDR3 contains 15 residues. The CDR3, as DNA: TGCGCCAGCAGCCTGACAGGGGCGGGCAATCAGCCCCAGCATTTT. Translation gives CASSLTGAGNQPQHF. The entire variable domain, with the rest obtained from reference TRBV5-1 and TRBJ1-5, is as follows: KAGVTQTPRYLIKTRGQQVTLSCSPISGHRSVSWYQQTPGQGLQFLFEYFSETQRNKGNFPGRFSGRQFSNSRSEMNVSTLELGDSALYLCASSLTGAGNQPQHFGDGTRLSIL.

At least ten counts were recorded for this clonotype. The chain recombines TRBV7-9 with TRBJ2-7, with D maybe TRBD1 (7 bases). Deletions cut 5 bases from V and 6 bases from J, with 17 bases between. CDR1 and CDR2 (germline): SEHNR, FQNEAQ (reference sequence). The CDR3 is 14 residues long. The CDR3 spells CASSQVGGGSEQYF. DNA of the CDR3: TGTGCCAGCAGCCAAGTCGGAGGGGGCAGCGAGCAGTACTTC.

Many counts were recorded for this clonotype. The rearrangement joins TRBV4-1 to TRBJ2-1, with 7 bases fitting TRBD1. The CDR3 contains 16 residues. The V gene's germline CDR1 is MGHRA and CDR2 YSYEKL. V lost 0 bases and J lost 6; bases outside the gene matches: 8. The CDR3 DNA sequence: TGCGCCAGCAGCCAAGATAGGCGACAGGGCGGCAATGAGCAGTTCTTC. Protein sequence: CASSQDRRQGGNEQFF.

This clonotype was counted many times. The CDR3 protein is CASSFEGGPQETQYF. The DNA of the CDR3 is TGTGCCAGCAGTTTCGAGGGGGGGCCTCAAGAGACCCAGTACTTC. The chain is built from TRBV12-3 or TRBV12-4 and TRBJ2-5; tentative D call: TRBD2 (7 bases). V dropped 3 bases and J dropped 2 bases, with 13 bases sitting between them. This CDR3 spans 15 amino acids.

This clonotype showed up just a few times. The rearrangement links TRBV27 to TRBJ1-5; D is unclear. V gave up 6 bases and J gave up 2 bases, with 14 bases separating them. Germline CDR1 reads MNHEY; CDR2 reads SMNVEV (reference sequence). The CDR3 loop spans 15 amino acids. The CDR3 here is CASSPLASGNQPQHF. Here the CDR3 DNA reads TGTGCCAGCAGCCCCCTTGCCTCGGGCAATCAGCCCCAGCATTTT.

This clonotype was observed many times. This sequence joins TRBV25-1 and TRBJ2-5; tentatively, D is TRBD2 (6 bases). The V gene's germline CDR1 is MGHDK and CDR2 SYGVNS. This CDR3 comprises 12 residues. The germline V and J ends were trimmed by 11 bases and 1 base, with 11 bases remaining between them. The CDR3 region has the DNA TGTGCCCCCTGGACTATCCAAGAGACCCAGTACTTC. This encodes CAPWTIQETQYF.

This clonotype was recorded a few times. J is TRBJ1-1 and V is TRBV6-6, with TRBD1 as a possible D gene (5 bases). Trimming left V 5 bases short and J 1 base short, with 11 bases between. The CDR3 is made up of 14 amino acids. Germline V gene sequence: CDR1 MNHNY, CDR2 SVGAGI (reference sequence). CDR3 nucleotide sequence: TGTGCCAGCAGTCCAGGGTCGGCGAACACTGAAGCTTTCTTT. Amino acids: CASSPGSANTEAFF.

This clonotype was detected ten times or more. The V gene is TRBV4-3, the J gene TRBJ2-3, with unresolved D. The CDR3 sequence is 15 residues long. The ends were cut back, 1 base at V and 2 bases at J, with 10 bases in the middle. Germline values: CDR1 LGHNA, CDR2 YSLEER. The CDR3 DNA follows: TGCGCCAGCAGCCAAGGGTGGGTGAACACAGATACGCAGTATTTT. Translating gives CASSQGWVNTDTQYF.

This clonotype was observed many times. The chain couples TRBV10-1 to TRBJ2-7; 8 bases map to TRBD2. Germline CDR1 reads WNHNN; CDR2 reads SYGVQD (reference sequence). The CDR3 is 14 amino acids. J was trimmed by 5 bases and V by 11 bases; bases with no gene match: 14. This chain's CDR3 is CARPRGGTRDEQYF. The CDR3 DNA sequence: TGCGCCCGGCCCCGCGGGGGGACGAGGGACGAGCAGTACTTC.

This clonotype came up many times. The chain is built from TRBV3-1 and TRBJ1-2; no definite D call. The CDR3 is 12 amino acids. Trimming stripped 3 bases from V and 6 bases from J, with 8 bases between. Germline CDR1 and CDR2: LGHDT and YNNKEL (reference sequence). CDR3 sequence (DNA): TGTGCCAGCAGCCAGTGGGGAAATGGCTACACCTTC. Its translation: CASSQWGNGYTF.